This entry lists 26 T cell receptor beta chains sequenced from one sample in a study of blood T cell repertoires in COVID-19. The method was immunoSEQ multiplex PCR; TCRdb's version includes in-frame clones alone and lacks a portion of them. The sample holds a few hundred thousand clones, roughly 85% seen once. The material sequenced was PBMCs or T cells enriched from blood (not recorded which). The receptors shown here come from a woman aged 30 to 39 who had recovered from COVID-19.

The V and J genes are TRBV6-4 and TRBJ1-1; 9 nucleotides agree with TRBD1. Germline lookup yields CDR1 MRHNA and CDR2 SNTAGT. V shed 6 bases and J 5 bases; nucleotides not matched to a gene: 7. This CDR3 is 14 amino acids long. The CDR3 protein is CASRGTGFGTEAFF. In DNA, the CDR3 is TGTGCCAGCAGAGGGACAGGGTTTGGGACTGAAGCTTTCTTT.

The chain couples TRBV11-1 to TRBJ2-7, with D possibly being TRBD1 (6 bases). Trimming shortened V by 1 base and J by 3 bases, and 10 bases separated the two germline ends. This CDR3 region has 14 residues. Germline loops: CDR1 SGHAT, CDR2 FQDESV (reference sequence). CDR3 in amino acids: CASSLEGDDYEQYF. CDR3 DNA: TGTGCCAGCAGCTTAGAGGGGGACGACTACGAGCAGTACTTC.

The CDR3 here is CASSIGGRPQHF. CDR3 nucleotide sequence: TGTGCCAGTAGTATAGGAGGGAGACCCCAGCATTTT. The rearrangement joins TRBV19 to TRBJ1-5; no clear D. Trimming shortened V by 1 base and J by 10 bases, and 8 bases separated the two germline ends. CDR1 and CDR2 (germline): LNHDA, SQIVND (reference sequence). The CDR3 has 12 amino acids.

The chain couples TRBV3-1 (or the pseudogene TRBV3-2) to TRBJ1-1; TRBD1 matches at 12 bases. This CDR3 is built from 14 residues. V was clipped by 3 bases and J by 10 bases; unmatched bases: 6. The germline V gene has CDR1 LGHDT and CDR2 YNNKEL (reference sequence). The CDR3 here is CASSQGDRGRGAFF. The CDR3 DNA is TGTGCCAGCAGCCAGGGGGACAGGGGGCGAGGAGCTTTCTTT.

V gene TRBV28 combines with J gene TRBJ2-1; the D gene is possibly TRBD2 (5 bases). V was clipped by 6 bases and J by 15 bases, with 15 bases between them. The CDR3 covers 11 residues. CDR1 is MDHEN, CDR2 SYDVKM, per germline. The DNA of the CDR3 is TGTGCCAGCAGAGACCCCCGAGGGTCGTTCTTC. This encodes CASRDPRGSFF.

This clone was seen a handful of times. V usage is TRBV5-1 and J usage is TRBJ1-2; 8 nucleotides align to TRBD1. The germline gives CDR1 SGHRS, CDR2 YFSETQ. The V gene end was trimmed by 4 bases and the J gene end by 4 bases; junction bases not matched to a gene: 3. The CDR3 has 13 residues. The chain's CDR3 is CASSPGTGYGYTF. The CDR3 coding sequence is TGCGCCAGCAGCCCAGGGACAGGCTATGGCTACACCTTC.

The V gene is TRBV6-5, the J gene TRBJ2-2, with 7 bases that match TRBD1. CDR3 length: 15 amino acids. With 0 bases clipped from V and 6 bases from J, the junction kept 4 bases outside the gene matches. The V gene's germline CDR1 is MNHEY and CDR2 SVGAGI. CDR3 DNA sequence: TGTGCCAGCAGTTACTCTCCAGGGGGATCCGGGGAGCTGTTTTTT. Its translation: CASSYSPGGSGELFF.

J is TRBJ2-7 and V is TRBV5-6, with a weak D call TRBD2 (6 bases). The CDR3 has 13 residues. Germline loops: CDR1 SGHDT, CDR2 YYEEEE. Trimming cost V 8 bases and J 7 bases, with 19 bases left between them. This CDR3 is CASQTGGPGEQYF. The DNA of the CDR3 is TGTGCCAGTCAGACCGGGGGTCCGGGGGAGCAGTACTTC.

The rearrangement joins TRBV6-1 to TRBJ1-5; weak D call: TRBD1 (6 bases). Between the trimmed V and J ends, which lost 0 bases and 2 bases, there was a span of 8 bases. This CDR3 region has 15 residues. Germline CDR1 and CDR2: MNHNS and SASEGT. The CDR3 here is CASSEARGGNQPQHF. Here the CDR3 DNA reads TGTGCCAGCAGTGAAGCCAGGGGCGGCAATCAGCCCCAGCATTTT.

This clone has at least ten counts. The chain uses TRBV25-1 and TRBJ2-3; maybe TRBD2 (5 bases). Between the trimmed V and J ends, which lost 0 bases and 0 bases, there was a span of 13 bases. The germline gives CDR1 MGHDK, CDR2 SYGVNS. The CDR3 has 17 residues. DNA of the CDR3: TGTGCCAGCAGTGAATATAGGGCGGGTGGGAGCACAGATACGCAGTATTTT. This codes for CASSEYRAGGSTDTQYF.

The chain uses TRBV3-1 (or the pseudogene TRBV3-2) and TRBJ2-7; a weak D match, TRBD1 (6 bases). Germline lookup yields CDR1 LGHDT and CDR2 YNNKEL (reference sequence). The CDR3 covers 14 residues. V lost 1 base to trimming and J lost 3 bases, with 10 bases between them. The CDR3 loop reads CASSQVYRDYEQYF. The CDR3 DNA sequence: TGTGCCAGCAGCCAAGTCTACAGGGACTACGAGCAGTACTTC.

The chain recombines TRBV6-5 with TRBJ1-5; the D gene is possibly TRBD1 (6 bases). The CDR3 extends over 15 amino acids. The germline CDR1 and CDR2 sequences are MNHEY and SVGAGI. Trimming removed 7 bases from V and 0 bases from J, with 13 bases in between. CDR3 nucleotides: TGTGCCAGCAAAGGGACAACGAATAGCAATCAGCCCCAGCATTTT. This translates into CASKGTTNSNQPQHF.

This sequence joins TRBV6-5 and TRBJ2-2; D perhaps matches TRBD1 (6 bases). Germline loops: CDR1 MNHEY, CDR2 SVGAGI. The germline V and J ends were trimmed by 6 bases and 7 bases, with 9 bases remaining between them. CDR3 length: 12 amino acids. The CDR3: CASRTGHGELFF. CDR3 in DNA: TGTGCCAGCAGAACAGGGCACGGGGAGCTGTTTTTT.

This clone was counted only a few times. The J gene is TRBJ1-1, the V gene TRBV7-9; 7 bases are a match to TRBD1. This CDR3 is built from 16 residues. Germline V gene data show CDR1 as SEHNR and CDR2 as FQNEAQ (reference sequence). After removal of 6 bases from V and 1 base from J, the junction contained 11 bases not matched to a gene. This chain's CDR3 is CASRPPIGQENTEAFF. The CDR3 DNA reads TGTGCCAGCAGGCCCCCCATTGGACAGGAGAACACTGAAGCTTTCTTT.

The gene calls are TRBV6-4 and TRBJ1-1; 7 bases map to TRBD1. Looked up from germline, CDR1 is MRHNA and CDR2 is SNTAGT. The junction had 5 bases not matched to a gene; V was cut back by 3 bases and J by 4 bases. The CDR3 contains 14 residues. CDR3 nucleotides: TGTGCCAGCAGTGAGGACCAGGGGGGCACTGAAGCTTTCTTT. It yields the protein CASSEDQGGTEAFF.

The chain links TRBV18 to TRBJ1-5, with 7 bases lining up with TRBD1. Germline CDR1 KGHSH, CDR2 LQKENI. The CDR3 is made up of 16 amino acids. V lost 5 bases, J lost 4 bases, and 11 bases stayed unmatched. As DNA, the CDR3 is TGTGCCAGCTCATCAAACCCGGGACAGTATAATCAGCCCCAGCATTTT. This encodes CASSSNPGQYNQPQHF.

This rearrangement joins TRBV7-3 to TRBJ1-1; no clear D. The ends were cut back, 6 bases at V and 0 bases at J, with 5 bases in the middle. This CDR3 has 12 amino acids. Germline CDR1 reads SGHTA; CDR2 reads FQGTGA. The CDR3 bases are TGTGCCAGCAGGTATATGAACACTGAAGCTTTCTTT. The encoded protein is CASRYMNTEAFF. Full variable domain (rest looked up from reference TRBV7-3 and TRBJ1-1): GAGVSQTPSNKVTEKGKYVELRCDPISGHTALYWYRQSLGQGPEFLIYFQGTGAADDSGLPNDRFFAVRPEGSVSTLKIQRTERGDSAVYLCASRYMNTEAFFGQGTRLTVV.

The chain employs TRBV3-1 (or the pseudogene TRBV3-2) and TRBJ1-4; TRBD1 is a possible D gene (5 bases). The CDR3 is 18 amino acids. With 4 bases removed from V and 8 bases from J, the gap between germline ends came to 26 bases. The germline CDR1 and CDR2 sequences are LGHDT and YNNKEL (reference sequence). The CDR3 reads CASSPDDPGGTRGEKLFF. The CDR3 region has the DNA TGTGCCAGCAGCCCAGATGACCCAGGAGGCACACGGGGGGAAAAACTGTTTTTT.

The V gene is TRBV6-5, the J gene TRBJ2-7, with D perhaps TRBD1 (5 bases). With 7 bases removed from V and 0 bases from J, the gap between germline ends came to 13 bases. Germline V lookup: CDR1 MNHEY, CDR2 SVGAGI. This CDR3 region has 14 residues. CDR3 in DNA: TGTGCCAGCACCCCCAGGGCGGACTCCTACGAGCAGTACTTC. Translated: CASTPRADSYEQYF.

The rearrangement uses TRBV4-1 and TRBJ1-3, with D unclear. Trimming cost V 4 bases and J 0 bases, with 16 bases left between them. CDR1 and CDR2 (germline): MGHRA, YSYEKL. CDR3 length: 17 amino acids. CDR3: CASSLSGSQSSGNTIYF. In nucleotides, the CDR3 is TGCGCCAGCAGCCTGTCGGGGTCCCAGAGCTCTGGAAACACCATATATTTT.

V gene TRBV5-6 combines with J gene TRBJ1-4; D remains unclear. Per the germline V gene, CDR1 is SGHDT and CDR2 is YYEEEE. This CDR3 region has 15 residues. Trimming took off 4 bases at V and 8 bases at J, with 18 bases between the two ends. CDR3 coding DNA: TGTGCCAGCAGCGCTGAGGGCCGTCGGAAGGAAAAACTGTTTTTT. Residues: CASSAEGRRKEKLFF.

The CDR3 DNA follows: TGCGCCAGCAGTCGGGGTATCGGGACCTACGAGCAGTACTTC. Its translation is CASSRGIGTYEQYF. This chain links TRBV4-1 with TRBJ2-7; weak D call: TRBD2 (5 bases). The V and J ends lost 6 bases and 2 bases respectively, with 14 bases between them. Germline CDR1 and CDR2: MGHRA and YSYEKL. This CDR3 contains 14 residues.

The V gene is TRBV19, the J gene TRBJ2-7; D is perhaps TRBD2 (6 bases). The CDR3 contains 17 residues. Germline V gene lookup returns CDR1 LNHDA and CDR2 SQIVND (reference sequence). V lost 0 bases and J lost 7, with 22 bases in between. CDR3 loop: CASSIDRRMSRGGEQYF. The CDR3 nucleotides are TGTGCCAGTAGTATAGACCGCAGGATGAGCCGGGGAGGAGAGCAGTACTTC.

This sequence joins TRBV27 and TRBJ1-2; 9 positions match TRBD1. Germline CDR1 MNHEY, CDR2 SMNVEV (reference sequence). The V and J ends lost 5 bases and 8 bases, in that order; junction bases with no gene match: 12. This CDR3 is built from 15 residues. In DNA, the CDR3 is TGTGCCAGCAGTATTGGACAGGGGCCCCTTGGCGGCTACACCTTC. Protein sequence: CASSIGQGPLGGYTF.

This chain uses TRBV9 with TRBJ2-2; 8 nucleotides align to TRBD1. CDR1 and CDR2 (germline): SGDLS, YYNGEE. The junction had 3 bases not matched to a gene; V was cut back by 3 bases and J by 5 bases. This CDR3 spans 14 amino acids. The CDR3 DNA follows: TGTGCCAGCAGCGCAAGACAGGGGACCGGGGAGCTGTTTTTT. It specifies CASSARQGTGELFF. The variable domain in full, with the rest retrieved from reference TRBV9 and TRBJ2-2, is DSGVTQTPKHLITATGQRVTLRCSPRSGDLSVYWYQQSLDQGLQFLIQYYNGEERAKGNILERFSAQQFPDLHSELNLSSLELGDSALYFCASSARQGTGELFFGEGSRLTVL.

The chain carries TRBV14 and TRBJ1-1; TRBD1 aligns across 7 bases. V lost 3 bases to trimming and J lost 10 bases; unmatched junction nucleotides: 14. This CDR3 has 15 residues. The germline V gene has CDR1 SGHDN and CDR2 FVKESK. The CDR3 DNA reads as TGTGCCAGCAGCCAGAGGGCAGGGTGGGACAGTGGAGCTTTCTTT. The encoded protein is CASSQRAGWDSGAFF. The full variable domain, its missing parts supplied by reference TRBV14 and TRBJ1-1, is EAGVTQFPSHSVIEKGQTVTLRCDPISGHDNLYWYRRVMGKEIKFLLHFVKESKQDESGMPNNRFLAERTGGTYSTLKVQPAELEDSGVYFCASSQRAGWDSGAFFGQGTRLTVV.